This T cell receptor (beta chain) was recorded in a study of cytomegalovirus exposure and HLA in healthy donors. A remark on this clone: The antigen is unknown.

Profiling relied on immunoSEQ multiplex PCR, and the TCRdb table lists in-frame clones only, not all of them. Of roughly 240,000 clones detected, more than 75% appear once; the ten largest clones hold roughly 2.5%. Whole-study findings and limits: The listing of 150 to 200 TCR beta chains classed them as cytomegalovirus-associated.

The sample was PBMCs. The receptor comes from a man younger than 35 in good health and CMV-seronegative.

DNA of the CDR3: TGTGCCAGCAGTTTTATAGGGGGCTTTAATGAAAAACTGTTTTTT. Translation: CASSFIGGFNEKLFF. The V call is TRBV28, the J call TRBJ1-4, with TRBD1 matching 7 bases. The CDR3 covers 15 residues. V gave up 3 bases and J gave up 4 bases; unmatched junction bases: 5. Germline V gene data show CDR1 as MDHEN and CDR2 as SYDVKM.